Presented here are 11 T cell receptor beta chains from one specimen sequenced in a study of Graves' ophthalmopathy and Graves' hyperthyroidism. From RNA, the CDR3 regions of TCR beta chains were amplified and sequenced. First-round RT-PCR with HTBI primers preceded a second-round multiplex PCR. TCRdb reprocessed the multiplex PCR reads with MiXCR, giving one entry per CDR3 protein. The sample holds about 58,000 distinct CDR3 sequences, roughly half seen once. Material for sequencing was peripheral blood. The source is an adult woman with Graves' ophthalmopathy.

Ten or more counts support this clonotype. The chain links TRBV5-1 to TRBJ2-3; D is possibly TRBD2 (5 bases). This CDR3 is 15 amino acids long. V was shortened by 3 bases and J by 5 bases, with 16 bases between the two germline ends. Germline V lookup: CDR1 SGHRS, CDR2 YFSETQ. CDR3 region: CASSSPGERRDTQYF. Here the CDR3 DNA reads TGCGCCAGCAGCTCCCCCGGGGAACGGAGAGATACGCAGTATTTT.

This clonotype is termed medium-sized. The genes are TRBV10-3 and TRBJ1-2, with TRBD1 as a possible D gene (5 bases). Trimming cost V 3 bases and J 2 bases, with 7 bases left between them. In germline, CDR1 is ENHRY, CDR2 SYGVKD. CDR3 length equals 13 residues. CDR3 nucleotides: TGTGCCATCAGTGAAAGGGGAAACTATGGCTACACCTTC. This translates into CAISERGNYGYTF.

This rearrangement joins TRBV10-3 to TRBJ2-2; D ambiguous. Germline CDR1 reads ENHRY; CDR2 reads SYGVKD. V was trimmed by 7 bases and J by 1 base, leaving 4 bases between them. The CDR3 is made up of 12 amino acids. The CDR3 here is CAIIGNTGELFF. The CDR3 DNA reads as TGTGCCATCATAGGGAACACCGGGGAGCTGTTTTTT.

This clonotype has a count of ten or more. V and J are TRBV6-1 and TRBJ1-2; no firm D call. V lost 1 base, J lost 4 bases, and 4 bases lay in between. Germline CDR1 is MNHNS and CDR2 is SASEGT. This CDR3 has 12 amino acids. The CDR3 reads CASSEGLYGYTF. Written as DNA, the CDR3 is TGTGCCAGCAGTGAAGGGCTCTATGGCTACACCTTC.

The chain links TRBV20-1 to TRBJ1-2, with D unclear. CDR3 length equals 11 residues. The germline V and J ends were trimmed by 0 bases and 8 bases, with 7 bases remaining between them. Per the germline V gene, CDR1 is DFQATT and CDR2 is SNEGSKA (reference sequence). The CDR3 here is CSAREAEGYTF. DNA for the CDR3: TGCAGTGCTAGAGAAGCGGAAGGCTACACCTTC.

The chain is built from TRBV5-6 and TRBJ2-7; 8 bases are a match to TRBD1. The junction had 1 base not matched to a gene; V was cut back by 3 bases and J by 2 bases. The germline CDR1 and CDR2 sequences are SGHDT and YYEEEE. CDR3 length: 13 residues. The CDR3 DNA reads TGTGCCAGCAGCTGGACAGGGACCTACGAGCAGTACTTC. Amino acid sequence: CASSWTGTYEQYF.

The CDR3 nucleotides read TGCAGTGCTACGGGGTCAAATACTGAAGCTTTCTTT. This gives the protein CSATGSNTEAFF. The V gene is TRBV20-1, the J gene TRBJ1-1; D is unresolved. CDR1 and CDR2 (germline): DFQATT, SNEGSKA (reference sequence). The CDR3 totals 12 residues. Trimming removed 4 bases from V and 5 bases from J, with 11 bases in between.

The chain is built from TRBV7-3 and TRBJ2-1, with TRBD1 as a possible D gene (5 bases). CDR1 is SGHTA, CDR2 FQGTGA, per germline. The CDR3 has 14 amino acids. Trimming took 4 bases from V and 6 from J, leaving 13 bases between them. The CDR3 sequence: CASSWGTGANEQFF. In DNA form, the CDR3 reads TGTGCCAGCAGCTGGGGAACAGGCGCCAATGAGCAGTTCTTC.

In its sample, this clonotype was seen many times. This chain uses TRBV4-1 with TRBJ2-7; D possibly matches TRBD1 or TRBD2 (5 bases each). The CDR3 spans 17 residues. Germline values: CDR1 MGHRA, CDR2 YSYEKL. Trimming took 3 bases from V and 0 from J, leaving 18 bases between them. The CDR3 bases are TGCGCCAGCAGCCAGAAGGTGGGACCCAGGAGCTCCTACGAGCAGTACTTC. Its translation is CASSQKVGPRSSYEQYF.

The table lists this clonotype with many counts. This rearrangement joins TRBV10-1 to TRBJ1-2; TRBD1 matches at 7 bases. Trimming removed 1 base from V and 1 base from J; junction bases left unmatched: 9. This CDR3 spans 17 amino acids. The germline V gene has CDR1 WNHNN and CDR2 SYGVQD (reference sequence). For the CDR3, the DNA is TGCGCCAGCAGTGAGTTGAGGGACAGCTTCTTTAACTATGGCTACACCTTC. This sequence encodes CASSELRDSFFNYGYTF.

The rearrangement uses TRBV7-2 and TRBJ1-5; maybe TRBD1 (5 bases). V lost 5 bases, J lost 6 bases, and 14 bases lay in between. The germline V gene encodes CDR1 SGHTA and CDR2 FQGNSA. The CDR3 spans 14 residues. Here the CDR3 DNA reads TGTGCCAGCAGCGTCGCAGGGACGATTCAGCCCCAGCATTTT. It codes for CASSVAGTIQPQHF. Variable domain in full (rest from reference TRBV7-2 and TRBJ1-5): GAGVSQSPSNKVTEKGKDVELRCDPISGHTALYWYRQSLGQGLEFLIYFQGNSAPDKSGLPSDRFSAERTGGSVSTLTIQRTQQEDSAVYLCASSVAGTIQPQHFGDGTRLSIL.